The 27 T cell receptor beta chains reported below all come from one sample, sequenced in a study of tumor-infiltrating lymphocytes in primary liver carcinoma (dated by TCRdb to the late 2010s). Total RNA and DNA were co-extracted without cell sorting from about 19-30 mg of bulk tissue using the AllPrep DNA/RNA mini kit. The instrument given in TCRdb is Illumina HiSeq 2500. Using a constant-region primer and ProtoScript II reverse transcriptase, TCRbeta-specific cDNA was reverse-transcribed from about 540 ng total RNA. Construction of the TCRbeta libraries relied on three nested rounds of multiplex PCR, following a slightly modified ARM-PCR procedure. The first two PCR rounds used multiplex TRBV1-TRBV30 forward primers with a Cbeta reverse primer, each for approximately 11 cycles. The raw public reads went through TCRdb reprocessing: fastp at Q25, MiXCR clone calling, in-frame beta chains kept. Merged by CDR3 protein, the rows form single entries marked with the most common genes and DNA. The sample data list 47,000 or so distinct CDR3 sequences, and over 65% of these were observed just once. The top ten clones comprise about 30% of the sample.

Sequencing was performed on liver tumor tissue from sampling region 3. The cell subset or site label, as the study defines it: tumor region T3, left-lateral pole. The receptors here all came from a man in his forties or fifties with primary liver carcinoma and hepatitis B virus infection.

This clonotype was seen at least ten times. J is TRBJ2-3 and V is TRBV2; no reliable D call. Germline V CDR1 and CDR2: SNHLY, FYNNEI. The CDR3 has 13 residues. V was trimmed by 6 bases and J by 4 bases, leaving 11 bases between them. Here the CDR3 DNA reads TGTGCCAGCAGCGTGAGACCGGCAGATACGCAGTATTTT. Protein: CASSVRPADTQYF.

This clonotype was observed once. A read error may account for a junction end that differs from germline. This chain links TRBV29-1 with TRBJ2-1; 8 bases align to TRBD2. Per germline, CDR1 SQVTM and CDR2 ANQGSEA. The CDR3 runs to 13 residues. CDR3 residues: CSGVDGRASERFF. DNA for the CDR3: TGCAGCGGTGTGGACGGGAGGGCCAGTGAGCGGTTCTTC.

This clonotype was counted between two and nine times. Lacking the conserved final phenylalanine or tryptophan, this CDR3 likely reflects a read error. The gene calls are TRBV14 and TRBJ2-7; D not resolved. The V gene's germline CDR1 is SGHDN and CDR2 FVKESK. V dropped 9 bases and J dropped 4 bases, with 13 bases sitting between them. The CDR3 length is 12 residues. CDR3 bases: TGTGCCAGTAGTAAGGACGGATACGAGCAGTACCTC. Encoded protein: CASSKDGYEQYL.

A word on this clonotype: With a much larger clone just one base away, this may be a read error. This chain uses TRBV28 with TRBJ2-5, with D possibly TRBD1 on 5 matching bases. Germline lookup yields CDR1 MDHEN and CDR2 SYDVKM. The CDR3 spans 15 residues. The V end lost 4 bases, the J end lost 5 bases, and 17 bases lay between the germline ends. In DNA, the CDR3 is TGTGCCAGCAGTTCCGCAGTAGGGGCGTGGGAGACCCAGTACTTC. This codes for CASSSAVGAWETQYF.

A word on this clonotype: Because the CDR3 is missing its conserved closing phenylalanine or tryptophan, this is likely a read error. This chain connects TRBV29-1 to TRBJ2-7; D is possibly TRBD2 (5 bases). The germline CDR1 and CDR2 sequences are SQVTM and ANQGSEA. CDR3 size: 13 residues. In nucleotides, the CDR3 is TGCAGCGTTAGGAACCGCGAGGGCTACGTGCAGTACCTC. It specifies CSVRNREGYVQYL.

Notes on this clonotype: Relative to the germline gene, one junction end is altered; a read error may explain this. The V call is TRBV12-3 or TRBV12-4, the J call TRBJ1-5; a possible D gene is TRBD1 (5 bases). The CDR3 covers 15 residues. Here the CDR3 DNA reads TGTGCCAGTAGTTTATGGGACGGTACCAATCAGCACCAGCATTTT. Protein sequence: CASSLWDGTNQHQHF.

As concerns this clonotype: The junction departs from germline at one end; a sequencing error may be responsible. V usage is TRBV6-2 or TRBV6-3 and J usage is TRBJ2-2, with TRBD2 identical over 8 bases. Germline V lookup: CDR1 MNHEY, CDR2 SVGEGT. This CDR3 has 15 residues. CDR3 coding DNA: TGTGCCAGGAGCCTAAGCGGGAGTCGAGTCGGGAAGCTGTTTTTT. This translates into CARSLSGSRVGKLFF.

A word on this clonotype: The conserved final phenylalanine or tryptophan is absent from the CDR3, which likely points to a read error. It is unclear where the CDR3 begins or ends on the DNA, so no DNA is shown, and the CDR3 is as TCRdb lists it. This chain uses TRBV4-2 with TRBJ2-5; the table's D gene call, TRBD2, was not cross checked with the DNA. 15 amino acids form the CDR3, both terminal residues included. CDR1 LGHNA and CDR2 YNFKEQ come from the germline V gene. This CDR3 reads CASSQRLAGEETQYY.

To note about this clonotype: This likely comes from a read error, as the CDR3 has no conserved phenylalanine or tryptophan at its end. The chain joins TRBV6-6 to TRBJ1-1; the D gene is possibly TRBD1 (5 bases). The CDR3 has 14 amino acids. CDR1 MNHNY and CDR2 SVGAGI come from the germline V gene (reference sequence). The CDR3 nucleotides are TGTGTCGGCATCCGACGCCAAGAGGGGACTGAAGCTTTCCTT. It encodes CVGIRRQEGTEAFL.

Points on this clonotype: Compared with germline, one end of the junction differs, possibly owing to a read error. The V and J genes are TRBV2 and TRBJ2-1; D is undetermined. The CDR3 is 15 amino acids. From germline, CDR1 is SNHLY and CDR2 FYNNEI. The CDR3 spells CANSERPYPYNEEFF. As DNA, the CDR3 is TGTGCCAACAGTGAGAGACCATACCCTTACAATGAGGAGTTCTTC.

A word on this clonotype: This may arise from a read error, as a much more abundant clone is one base away. The V gene is TRBV28, the J gene TRBJ1-1, with D possibly matching TRBD1 (5 bases). The CDR3 contains 13 residues. Germline assignment: CDR1 MDHEN and CDR2 SYDVKM. This CDR3 is CASMAGGNAEAFF. The CDR3 nucleotides read TGTGCCAGCATGGCCGGGGGGAACGCTGAAGCTTTCTTT.

This clonotype appeared many times. The chain employs TRBV4-1 and TRBJ2-1; 12 nucleotides line up with TRBD2. Trimming removed 0 bases from V and 15 bases from J; junction bases left unmatched: 12. CDR1 MGHRA and CDR2 YSYEKL come from the germline V gene. The CDR3 loop spans 16 amino acids. DNA of the CDR3: TGCGCCAGCAGCCAAGATAGACTAGCGGGAGCCCAAGGTCCGTTCTTC. Translating gives CASSQDRLAGAQGPFF.

The rearrangement links TRBV11-3 to TRBJ1-2, with D possibly TRBD1 on 6 matching bases. This CDR3 comprises 13 residues. Germline values: CDR1 SGHNT, CDR2 YENEEA. Trimming stripped 8 bases from V and 4 bases from J, with 14 bases between. The CDR3 sequence: CASLAAGAYGYTF. Written as DNA, the CDR3 is TGTGCCAGCTTAGCTGCGGGGGCCTATGGCTACACCTTC.

This clonotype was observed once. The junction and the germline gene differ at one end; a read error may be behind it. CDR3 sequence reads: CASSLILLSYEQYF. CDR3 sequence (DNA): TGTGCCAGCAGCTTAATACTCCTCTCATACGAGCAATACTTC. The rearrangement uses TRBV11-2 and TRBJ2-7; D gene uncertain. CDR3 length equals 14 residues. Germline V gives CDR1 SGHAT, CDR2 FQNNGV.

With respect to this clonotype: The junction and the germline gene differ at one end; a read error may be behind it. The gene calls are TRBV9 and TRBJ2-3; no firm D call. Germline V gene lookup returns CDR1 SGDLS and CDR2 YYNGEE. The CDR3 loop spans 14 amino acids. This chain's CDR3 is CTSSVETVSDTQYF. CDR3 DNA sequence: TGTACCAGCAGCGTAGAAACGGTCTCAGATACGCAGTATTTT.

The sample holds a few counts of this clonotype. The chain joins TRBV2 to TRBJ2-2, with unresolved D. Trimming stripped 5 bases from V and 6 bases from J, with 10 bases between. Germline CDR1 is SNHLY and CDR2 is FYNNEI. This CDR3 has 13 amino acids. The CDR3 sequence is CASSSDRAGELFF. The CDR3 DNA is TGTGCCAGCAGTTCTGACCGGGCCGGGGAGCTGTTTTTT.

This clonotype showed up many times. Just one base apart from a much larger clone, this may be a read error. The missing conserved phenylalanine or tryptophan at the end of this CDR3 makes a read error likely. J is TRBJ1-2 and V is TRBV6-5, with D uncertain. V was pared by 6 bases and J by 2 bases, with 7 bases between. CDR1 and CDR2 from the germline V gene are MNHEY and SVGAGI. CDR3 length: 12 residues. The CDR3 sequence: CASSSQNYGYTS. CDR3 DNA: TGTGCCAGCAGCTCTCAGAACTATGGCTACACCTCC.

Details on this clonotype: Compared with germline, one end of the junction differs, possibly owing to a read error. The CDR3 loop is CVSSRSVVSYEQYF. Here the CDR3 DNA reads TGTGTCAGCAGCCGAAGCGTGGTTTCCTACGAGCAGTACTTC. The chain couples TRBV5-6 to TRBJ2-7; no reliable D call. In germline, CDR1 is SGHDT, CDR2 YYEEEE. This CDR3 contains 14 residues.

About this clonotype itself: One end of the junction is discordant with germline, which a read error may explain. The chain links TRBV29-1 to TRBJ2-7; D remains ambiguous. This CDR3 has 13 amino acids. CDR1 and CDR2 (germline): SQVTM, ANQGSEA. Here the CDR3 DNA reads TGCAGAGTTGAAAACCAGAATCCTTACGAGCAGTACTTC. Protein product: CRVENQNPYEQYF.

Worth noting for this clonotype: Being one base from a much bigger clone, this may be a read error. The rearrangement links TRBV7-8 to TRBJ1-2; 8 bases align to TRBD1. The germline CDR1 and CDR2 sequences are SGHVS and FQNEAQ. This CDR3 has 14 amino acids. Trimming at V came to 7 bases and at J to 2 bases, leaving 6 bases not matched to a gene. CDR3 sequence reads: CASNLGQVNYGYTF. In DNA, the CDR3 is TGTGCCAGCAACTTGGGACAGGTCAACTATGGCTACACCTTC.

Remarks on this clonotype: Germline and junction disagree at one end, which may indicate a read error. The chain has TRBV7-8 and TRBJ2-7, with D unclear. Germline loops: CDR1 SGHVS, CDR2 FQNEAQ. This CDR3 spans 12 amino acids. In DNA, the CDR3 is TGTGCCAGCAGATTTCAGGTCGGAGAGCAATACTTC. Encoded protein: CASRFQVGEQYF.

Notes on this clonotype: The CDR3 ends on some other residue instead of the conserved phenylalanine or tryptophan, so this is likely a read error. The gene calls are TRBV29-1 and TRBJ2-1; 7 bases fit TRBD2. J gave up 2 bases and V 2 bases, and 9 bases lay outside the gene matches. This CDR3 has 16 amino acids. Germline loops: CDR1 SQVTM, CDR2 ANQGSEA. CDR3 protein: CSVESLTSWTYNEQFL. The CDR3 coding sequence is TGCAGCGTTGAATCCCTGACTAGCTGGACCTACAATGAGCAGTTCCTC.

This clonotype occurred a few times. The chain links TRBV20-1 to TRBJ1-1; no reliable D call. V was cut by 6 bases and J by 0 bases, with 17 bases left in between. Germline V gives CDR1 DFQATT, CDR2 SNEGSKA (reference sequence). The CDR3 is 15 amino acids. The CDR3 nucleotides read TGCAGTGCCAACGTGGCGGCCCTTATGAACACTGAAGCTTTCTTT. Translating gives CSANVAALMNTEAFF.

This clonotype was seen ten or more times. This may stem from a read error, because a much larger clone lies one nucleotide away. The rearrangement links TRBV29-1 to TRBJ2-7, with TRBD2 identical over 7 bases. This CDR3 region has 13 residues. The V gene end was trimmed by 5 bases and the J gene end by 3 bases; junction bases not matched to a gene: 7. Per the germline V gene, CDR1 is SQVTM and CDR2 is ANQGSEA. This chain's CDR3 is CSVRNRGGYEQYF. DNA for the CDR3: TGCAGCGTTAGGAACCGCGGGGGCTACGAGCAGTACTTC.

Ten or more counts support this clonotype. This sequence joins TRBV11-2 and TRBJ2-1; possibly TRBD1 for D (6 bases). The CDR3 extends over 17 amino acids. The V and J ends lost 7 bases and 0 bases respectively, with 19 bases between them. Germline values: CDR1 SGHAT, CDR2 FQNNGV. The CDR3 loop is CASIPLGARSSYNEQFF. CDR3 nucleotide sequence: TGTGCCAGCATCCCGTTGGGGGCGCGGAGCTCCTACAATGAGCAGTTCTTC.

Ten or more counts support this clonotype. The rearrangement links TRBV6-5 to TRBJ1-4; unclear D gene. The germline V and J ends were trimmed by 3 bases and 0 bases, with 8 bases remaining between them. CDR3 length equals 15 residues. Germline-derived CDR1 and CDR2 are MNHEY and SVGAGI. The CDR3 DNA reads TGTGCCAGCAGTTATTCAGTTGCAACTAATGAAAAACTGTTTTTT. Protein product: CASSYSVATNEKLFF.

Notes on this clonotype: The conserved phenylalanine or tryptophan is not found at the CDR3 terminus, so this likely reflects a read error. The chain is built from TRBV7-3 and TRBJ2-1; 8 bases line up with TRBD2. The length of the CDR3 is 15 residues. Germline assignment: CDR1 SGHTA and CDR2 FQGTGA. The V and J ends lost 5 bases and 7 bases, in that order; junction bases with no gene match: 10. CDR3 amino acids: CASSPRGGQGNEQFL. The CDR3 region has the DNA TGTGCCAGCAGCCCCCGGGGGGGCCAGGGGAATGAGCAGTTCTTA.